Each of the 19 T cell receptor beta chains below was sequenced from the same sample in a study of T cell responses to AZD1222 COVID-19 vaccine. The data were produced by immunoSEQ multiplex PCR, yet TCRdb's version contains in-frame clones alone and is incomplete. The repertoire holds 120,000 or so clones, with roughly nine tenths as singletons. Sequencing used peripheral blood, obtained on day 0 of AZD1222 vaccination. Receptors were obtained from an adult in good health.

The chain employs TRBV18 and TRBJ1-2, with 12 bases aligning to TRBD1. The V and J ends lost 8 bases and 6 bases, in that order; junction bases with no gene match: 13. The CDR3 consists of 16 residues. Germline CDR1 is KGHSH and CDR2 is LQKENI. This chain's CDR3 is CASLTGTGGLGNGYTF. The CDR3 coding sequence is TGTGCCAGCCTAACCGGGACAGGGGGCCTTGGCAATGGCTACACCTTC.

V usage is TRBV5-1 and J usage is TRBJ2-5; 14 bases agree with TRBD2. Trimming removed 2 bases from V and 5 bases from J; junction bases left unmatched: 2. The CDR3 contains 15 residues. CDR1 is SGHRS and CDR2 is YFSETQ in the germline V gene. The CDR3 bases are TGCGCCAGCAGCTTCGGGACTAGCGGGAGTGAGACCCAGTACTTC. It is translated as CASSFGTSGSETQYF.

J is TRBJ2-5 and V is TRBV19; D might be TRBD2 (5 bases). The CDR3 consists of 15 residues. Between the trimmed V and J ends, which lost 5 bases and 2 bases, there was a span of 15 bases. Per germline, CDR1 LNHDA and CDR2 SQIVND (reference sequence). CDR3 loop: CASSRNGGIQETQYF. CDR3 bases: TGTGCCAGTAGTCGAAACGGAGGAATACAAGAGACCCAGTACTTC. Drawing the rest from reference TRBV19 and TRBJ2-5, the complete variable domain is DGGITQSPKYLFRKEGQNVTLSCEQNLNHDAMYWYRQDPGQGLRLIYYSQIVNDFQKGDIAEGYSVSREKKESFPLTVTSAQKNPTAFYLCASSRNGGIQETQYFGPGTRLLVL.

This clone was recorded a few times. The gene calls are TRBV2 and TRBJ2-1, with a possible D match to TRBD1 (5 bases). V was clipped by 6 bases and J by 3 bases, with 6 bases between them. Germline assignment: CDR1 SNHLY and CDR2 FYNNEI. This CDR3 comprises 12 residues. The CDR3 loop reads CASRGDYNEQFF. DNA for the CDR3: TGTGCCAGCAGAGGGGACTACAATGAGCAGTTCTTC.

V usage is TRBV10-3 and J usage is TRBJ2-1, with 7 bases lining up with TRBD2. The CDR3 extends over 15 amino acids. CDR1 and CDR2 (germline): ENHRY, SYGVKD. After removal of 2 bases from V and 5 bases from J, the junction contained 6 bases not matched to a gene. CDR3 coding DNA: TGTGCCATCAGTGAGCCTTTAGCGGGCCACAATGAGCAGTTCTTC. Translated, it gives CAISEPLAGHNEQFF.

The chain uses TRBV2 and TRBJ1-5; D gene ambiguous. This CDR3 comprises 12 residues. Germline V lookup: CDR1 SNHLY, CDR2 FYNNEI. Trimming took 5 bases from V and 6 from J, leaving 8 bases between them. The CDR3 DNA reads as TGTGCCAGCAGTCCGGACGGTCAGCCCCAGCATTTT. Protein product: CASSPDGQPQHF.

The chain links TRBV6-6 to TRBJ1-5; TRBD1 matches at 7 bases. The V segment lost 2 bases and the J segment 4 bases; nucleotides outside the gene matches: 2. CDR3 length equals 14 residues. The germline V gene has CDR1 MNHNY and CDR2 SVGAGI (reference sequence). The CDR3: CASSYQGGNQPQHF. Here the CDR3 DNA reads TGTGCCAGCAGTTACCAGGGGGGGAATCAGCCCCAGCATTTT.

V usage is TRBV18 and J usage is TRBJ2-1, with D perhaps assigned TRBD1 or TRBD2 (5 bases each). The V end lost 2 bases, the J end lost 6 bases, and 5 bases lay between the germline ends. Per germline, CDR1 KGHSH and CDR2 LQKENI. CDR3 length: 12 amino acids. CDR3 in amino acids: CASSPGGNEQFF. In DNA form, the CDR3 reads TGTGCCAGCTCACCAGGGGGCAATGAGCAGTTCTTC.

J is TRBJ1-3 and V is TRBV30, with D hard to call. The V end was cut by 0 bases, the J end by 2 bases, with 14 bases between. The CDR3 totals 16 residues. CDR1 and CDR2 (germline): GTSNPN, SVGIG (reference sequence). The chain's CDR3 is CAWSVPRFSTGNTIYF. CDR3 in DNA: TGTGCCTGGAGTGTACCGCGGTTCTCTACTGGAAACACCATATATTTT. Variable domain in full (rest from reference TRBV30 and TRBJ1-3): SQTIHQWPATLVQPVGSPLSLECTVEGTSNPNLYWYRQAAGRGLQLLFYSVGIGQISSEVPQNLSASRPQDRQFILSSKKLLLSDSGFYLCAWSVPRFSTGNTIYFGEGSWLTVV.

This rearrangement joins TRBV7-2 to TRBJ1-2, with TRBD1 identical over 11 bases. Germline CDR1 is SGHTA and CDR2 is FQGNSA. This CDR3 is built from 13 residues. Losses at the gene ends were 5 bases for V and 6 bases for J; bases not matched to a gene: 2. This CDR3 is CASSRDRGNGYTF. In DNA, the CDR3 is TGTGCCAGCAGCCGGGACAGGGGGAATGGCTACACCTTC.

This chain connects TRBV6-1 to TRBJ1-1; D not resolved. Deletions cut 5 bases from V and 5 bases from J, with 18 bases between. The germline gives CDR1 MNHNS, CDR2 SASEGT. The CDR3 contains 15 residues. The CDR3 protein is CASSHLVGVRTEAFF. The CDR3, as DNA: TGTGCCAGCAGTCACCTCGTGGGCGTTCGGACTGAAGCTTTCTTT.

The chain carries TRBV7-2 and TRBJ1-3; tentatively, D is TRBD1 (5 bases). CDR3 length equals 14 residues. The germline CDR1 and CDR2 sequences are SGHTA and FQGNSA. V was trimmed by 4 bases and J by 4 bases, leaving 11 bases between them. CDR3 bases: TGTGCCAGCAGCTACCGGGACGGGGGAAACACCATATATTTT. Protein product: CASSYRDGGNTIYF.

The chain is built from TRBV4-1 and TRBJ2-1; TRBD2 is a possible D gene (6 bases). Trimming took off 1 base at V and 4 bases at J, with 20 bases between the two ends. CDR1 and CDR2 from the germline V gene are MGHRA and YSYEKL. This CDR3 contains 18 residues. The CDR3 sequence is CASSQVWDSLKPYNEQFF. Written as DNA, the CDR3 is TGCGCCAGCAGCCAAGTCTGGGACTCACTGAAACCTTACAATGAGCAGTTCTTC.

This clone was detected only a few times. The J gene is TRBJ2-2, the V gene TRBV19; D may be TRBD1 (6 bases). Trimming removed 4 bases at V and 1 base at J, with 10 bases between. This CDR3 region has 15 residues. Germline lookup yields CDR1 LNHDA and CDR2 SQIVND (reference sequence). The CDR3 DNA reads as TGTGCCAGTAGTACAGGACAGATGAACACCGGGGAGCTGTTTTTT. Its protein product is CASSTGQMNTGELFF. The whole variable domain, remainder taken from reference TRBV19 and TRBJ2-2, is DGGITQSPKYLFRKEGQNVTLSCEQNLNHDAMYWYRQDPGQGLRLIYYSQIVNDFQKGDIAEGYSVSREKKESFPLTVTSAQKNPTAFYLCASSTGQMNTGELFFGEGSRLTVL.

This sequence joins TRBV5-1 and TRBJ1-2; TRBD1 is a possible D gene (5 bases). Trimming took 1 base from V and 4 from J, leaving 14 bases between them. This CDR3 is 15 amino acids long. Germline assignment: CDR1 SGHRS and CDR2 YFSETQ. The CDR3 DNA reads as TGCGCCAGCAGCTTGAATACAGGAAACGTCTATGGCTACACCTTC. The encoded protein is CASSLNTGNVYGYTF.

The DNA for the CDR3 is TGTGCCAGCAGTTCGCCCAATTCACCCCTCCACTTT. Its translation: CASSSPNSPLHF. The chain uses TRBV27 and TRBJ1-6, with D hard to call. This CDR3 has 12 amino acids. Trimming removed 4 bases from V and 7 bases from J, with 5 bases in between. CDR1 and CDR2 (germline): MNHEY, SMNVEV (reference sequence).

The gene calls are TRBV6-5 and TRBJ2-1; D is possibly TRBD2 (7 bases). CDR1 and CDR2 (germline): MNHEY, SVGAGI. The CDR3 extends over 12 amino acids. Between the trimmed V and J ends, which lost 4 bases and 10 bases, there was a span of 11 bases. CDR3 sequence (DNA): TGTGCCAGCAGTTCGGGGGGCCGAGAGCAGTTCTTC. Its translation is CASSSGGREQFF.

The chain recombines TRBV30 with TRBJ2-2; 8 nucleotides align to TRBD1. The CDR3 consists of 17 residues. CDR1 and CDR2 from the germline V gene are GTSNPN and SVGIG (reference sequence). The junction had 13 bases not matched to a gene; V was cut back by 0 bases and J by 7 bases. CDR3 in amino acids: CAWSVRLFRGQGGELFF. CDR3 DNA sequence: TGTGCCTGGAGTGTACGCTTGTTCAGGGGGCAGGGCGGGGAGCTGTTTTTT.

This chain uses TRBV28 with TRBJ2-5, with TRBD2 as a possible D gene (6 bases). Trimming pared 4 bases from V and 5 bases from J, leaving 17 bases between. Per germline, CDR1 MDHEN and CDR2 SYDVKM. CDR3 size: 15 residues. The CDR3 coding sequence is TGTGCCAGCAGTTCCCTGACTTTTGGGGGGGAGACCCAGTACTTC. Translated: CASSSLTFGGETQYF.